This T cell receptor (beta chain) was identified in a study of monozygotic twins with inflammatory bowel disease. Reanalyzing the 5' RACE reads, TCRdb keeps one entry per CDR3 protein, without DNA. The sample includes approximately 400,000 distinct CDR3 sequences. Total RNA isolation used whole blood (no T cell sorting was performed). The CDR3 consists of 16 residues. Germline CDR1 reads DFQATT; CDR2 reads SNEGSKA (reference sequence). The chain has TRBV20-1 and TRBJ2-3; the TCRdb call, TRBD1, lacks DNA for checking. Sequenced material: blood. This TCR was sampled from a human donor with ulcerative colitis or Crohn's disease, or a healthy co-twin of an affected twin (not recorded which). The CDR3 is CSAWRNRDRGTDTQYF.